The present entry profiles one T cell receptor (beta chain) with its context. The antigen is not known. This entry comes from a study of beta chain features in type 1 diabetes. Study-wide results and limits: For Type 1 diabetes patients, all four CD4+ subsets carried TCRB CDR3s that were moderately but significantly shorter. In patients and controls equally, PCR might favor templates that are shorter.

This CDR3 has 17 amino acids. The V gene's germline CDR1 is MGHRA and CDR2 YSYEKL. V lost 3 bases and J lost 5, with 19 bases in between. Sampling consisted of one heparinised blood draw per donor, averaging approximately 100 mL. CD45RO/CCR7/CD25/CD127/CD95/CD27 separated CD4+ naive, central memory, regulatory and stem cell-like memory cells by sorting. Reverse transcription of all isolated RNA meant that expressed TCRB transcripts were sequenced. Method: immunoSEQ multiplex PCR; TCRdb's copy keeps in-frame clones and lacks some. The table records about 230,000 clones, about 10% of them present only once.

Sequenced: naive CD4+ T cells from blood. The chain has TRBV4-1 and TRBJ2-2; weak D call: TRBD2 (6 bases). The sequence was collected from a woman under 30 in good health. The chain's CDR3 is CASSHQSGTRHTGELFF. Written as DNA, the CDR3 is TGCGCCAGCAGCCACCAGTCCGGGACTCGGCATACCGGGGAGCTGTTTTTT.